Sequencing of this T cell receptor beta chain was carried out in a study of blood T cells in healthy people across ages. On this clonotype: Its specificity is unknown.

The CDR3 is 13 amino acids. Germline V gene sequence: CDR1 SQVTM, CDR2 ANQGSEA. V lost 5 bases to trimming and J lost 1 base; unmatched junction nucleotides: 1. PCR was performed a second time for about 7 to 11 cycles using a sample-barcoded 5' primer and a J-beta primer mix. TCRdb recomputed calls from the 5' RACE reads with MiXCR, one row per CDR3 protein. Found here are roughly 1.5 million distinct CDR3 sequences, under 55% of them singletons; the top ten hold around 4%. Study-wide points: CMV infection status of these donors was not known.

This clonotype was sampled from a young woman in good health. The chain is built from TRBV29-1 and TRBJ2-1; 8 nucleotides agree with TRBD2. Sequencing input: blood. For the CDR3, the DNA is TGCAGCGTTTGCGGGGGGTCCTACAATGAGCAGTTCTTC. It yields the protein CSVCGGSYNEQFF.